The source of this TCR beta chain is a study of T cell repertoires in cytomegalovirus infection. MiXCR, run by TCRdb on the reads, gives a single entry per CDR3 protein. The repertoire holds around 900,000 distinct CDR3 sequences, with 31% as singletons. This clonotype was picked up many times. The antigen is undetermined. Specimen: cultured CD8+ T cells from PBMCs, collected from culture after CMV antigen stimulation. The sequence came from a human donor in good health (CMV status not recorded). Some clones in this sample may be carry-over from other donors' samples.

CDR3 sequence: CASSFADWNEQFF. CDR3 sequence (DNA): TGTGCCAGCAGTTTTGCTGACTGGAATGAGCAGTTCTTC. The chain couples TRBV12-3 or TRBV12-4 to TRBJ2-1; D uncertain. Deletions cut 3 bases from V and 7 bases from J, with 10 bases between. This CDR3 has 13 residues.